This T cell receptor (beta chain) emerged from a study of cytomegalovirus exposure and HLA in healthy donors. Study-wide findings and caveats: A reported reduction in N-insertions relative to the roughly 700-donor mean was seen in an Asian-associated ancestry cluster in a later analysis.

Germline V gives CDR1 SGHNT, CDR2 YENEEA. The length of the CDR3 is 14 residues. The V gene end was trimmed by 5 bases and the J gene end by 5 bases; junction bases not matched to a gene: 7. Both 60 Vbeta primers and 13 Jbeta primers went into the PCR. Data came from immunoSEQ multiplex PCR; TCRdb stores just in-frame clones and leaves some out. The sample records 60,000 to 80,000 clones, roughly 80% being singletons. Concerning this clone itself: Its antigen remains unidentified. The same CDR3 is also encoded by other DNA sequences in this sample.

This clonotype originated in a woman aged 25 to 39 in good health and CMV-seronegative. The chain joins TRBV11-3 to TRBJ2-7, with 9 positions matching TRBD1. Sequencing used PBMCs. The CDR3: CASSTGQGSHEQYF. CDR3 nucleotides: TGTGCCAGCAGCACGGGACAGGGTTCGCACGAGCAGTACTTC.